Each of the 22 T cell receptor beta chains below was sequenced from the same sample in a study of blood T cell repertoires in COVID-19. Clones were read by immunoSEQ multiplex PCR, and TCRdb kept only the in-frame ones, dropping some. The sample carries approximately 300,000 clones, around 82% recorded once. Material: peripheral blood. The receptors come from a woman aged 50 to 65 with acute or convalescent COVID-19.

This chain uses TRBV7-6 with TRBJ2-1; 12 bases are shared with TRBD2. Germline V gene data show CDR1 as SGHVS and CDR2 as FNYEAQ. The CDR3 has 15 amino acids. The junction had 7 bases not matched to a gene; V was cut back by 4 bases and J by 9 bases. The CDR3 coding sequence is TGTGCCAGCAGCTCTCCGACTAGCGGGAGTTTTGAGCAGTTCTTC. It codes for CASSSPTSGSFEQFF. The variable domain in full, with the rest retrieved from reference TRBV7-6 and TRBJ2-1, is GAGVSQSPRYKVTKRGQDVALRCDPISGHVSLYWYRQALGQGPEFLTYFNYEAQQDKSGLPNDRFSAERPEGSISTLTIQRTEQRDSAMYRCASSSPTSGSFEQFFGPGTRLTVL.

The rearrangement links TRBV12-5 to TRBJ1-3; 8 bases are shared with TRBD1. Germline V lookup: CDR1 LGHNT, CDR2 FRNRAP. The CDR3 extends over 20 amino acids. V shed 0 bases and J 0 bases; nucleotides not matched to a gene: 13. This chain's CDR3 is CASGLVTWGGTGLSGNTIYF. The CDR3 DNA reads as TGTGCTAGTGGTTTGGTAACTTGGGGCGGGACAGGCCTCTCTGGAAACACCATATATTTT. Full variable domain (rest looked up from reference TRBV12-5 and TRBJ1-3): DARVTQTPRHKVTEMGQEVTMRCQPILGHNTVFWYRQTMMQGLELLAYFRNRAPLDDSGMPKDRFSAEMPDATLATLKIQPSEPRDSAVYFCASGLVTWGGTGLSGNTIYFGEGSWLTVV.

Here the CDR3 reads CASSIGLNPLSDTQYF. CDR3 sequence (DNA): TGTGCCAGTAGTATTGGACTCAATCCTCTCTCAGATACGCAGTATTTT. The chain links TRBV19 to TRBJ2-3; TRBD2 is a possible D gene (5 bases). The CDR3 is made up of 16 amino acids. CDR1 is LNHDA, CDR2 SQIVND, per germline (reference sequence). V lost 3 bases and J lost 4, with 17 bases in between. Supplemented by reference TRBV19 and TRBJ2-3, the full variable domain reads DGGITQSPKYLFRKEGQNVTLSCEQNLNHDAMYWYRQDPGQGLRLIYYSQIVNDFQKGDIAEGYSVSREKKESFPLTVTSAQKNPTAFYLCASSIGLNPLSDTQYFGPGTRLTVL.

V usage is TRBV7-9 and J usage is TRBJ1-5; possibly TRBD1 for D (5 bases). V shed 6 bases and J shed 6 bases, with 24 bases lying between them. This CDR3 spans 17 amino acids. CDR1 and CDR2 from the germline V gene are SEHNR and FQNEAQ (reference sequence). The CDR3: CASSGDFGGVNPQPQHF. CDR3 DNA sequence: TGTGCCAGCAGTGGGGACTTTGGAGGGGTAAATCCTCAGCCCCAGCATTTT.

This chain uses TRBV6-5 with TRBJ1-2, with 7 positions matching TRBD1. Germline CDR1 MNHEY, CDR2 SVGAGI. This CDR3 contains 13 residues. The J segment lost 7 bases and the V segment lost 6 bases, leaving 8 bases of the junction unmatched. CDR3 nucleotide sequence: TGTGCCAGCAGGGAGGGGGCGGAGAGTGGCTACACCTTC. Translating gives CASREGAESGYTF.

The V call is TRBV6-5, the J call TRBJ2-5, with D perhaps matching TRBD1 (6 bases). Germline loops: CDR1 MNHEY, CDR2 SVGAGI. Trimming stripped 4 bases from V and 7 bases from J, with 16 bases between. The CDR3 spans 14 residues. The CDR3 region is CASSFGQPFGTQYF. The CDR3 DNA reads as TGTGCCAGCAGTTTTGGACAGCCTTTCGGGACCCAGTACTTC.

The rearrangement links TRBV3-1 (or the pseudogene TRBV3-2) to TRBJ1-6, with D unresolved. CDR1 is LGHDT and CDR2 is YNNKEL in the germline V gene (reference sequence). The CDR3 runs 15 residues. V was pared by 4 bases and J by 7 bases, with 14 bases between. For the CDR3, the DNA is TGTGCCAGCAGCCTTCCGGGTCGCGGCAATTCACCCCTCCACTTT. Translating it yields CASSLPGRGNSPLHF.

The chain is built from TRBV24-1 and TRBJ2-4, with 8 positions matching TRBD1. This CDR3 has 19 amino acids. V trimming: 4 bases; J trimming: 0 bases; junction bases outside the gene matches: 13. Germline V lookup: CDR1 KGHDR, CDR2 SFDVKD. CDR3 sequence: CATSDSRQGPLEAKNIQYF. CDR3 DNA: TGTGCCACCAGTGACTCCCGACAGGGGCCTCTCGAAGCCAAAAACATTCAGTACTTC.

This clone was counted between two and nine times. The J gene is TRBJ1-1, the V gene TRBV19, with D possibly being TRBD1 (6 bases). The germline V gene has CDR1 LNHDA and CDR2 SQIVND (reference sequence). The CDR3 totals 17 residues. V dropped 2 bases and J dropped 5 bases, with 21 bases sitting between them. The CDR3 DNA is TGTGCCAGTAGTATATTCCGGGACACCTCCCGGAGGACTGAAGCTTTCTTT. Residues: CASSIFRDTSRRTEAFF.

This clone was observed once. The sample carries other DNA sequences with the same CDR3. This chain links TRBV18 with TRBJ1-2; 7 bases are shared with TRBD1. Germline V gene lookup returns CDR1 KGHSH and CDR2 LQKENI. The ends lost 3 bases at V and 11 bases at J; junction bases unmatched: 6. CDR3 length: 12 amino acids. CDR3 DNA: TGTGCCAGCTCACCCAGGACAGGAGGGTACACCTTC. This codes for CASSPRTGGYTF.

The chain recombines TRBV27 with TRBJ2-5; TRBD2 aligns across 10 bases. The CDR3 covers 16 residues. The ends lost 6 bases at V and 0 bases at J; junction bases unmatched: 7. CDR1 and CDR2 from the germline V gene are MNHEY and SMNVEV (reference sequence). The CDR3 DNA sequence: TGTGCCAGCAGGGGAGGTAGCGGGAGGTACCAAGAGACCCAGTACTTC. Its protein is CASRGGSGRYQETQYF.

This chain uses TRBV11-2 with TRBJ2-7, with D perhaps TRBD1 (6 bases). V shed 6 bases and J shed 0 bases, with 24 bases lying between them. Per the germline V gene, CDR1 is SGHAT and CDR2 is FQNNGV. This CDR3 is 18 amino acids long. In DNA form, the CDR3 reads TGTGCCAGCAGTTTAATAGATAACAGGGCCGTGAGCTCCTACGAGCAGTACTTC. Its protein is CASSLIDNRAVSSYEQYF.

This clone was recorded only once. The V gene is TRBV6-5, the J gene TRBJ2-7; 8 bases match TRBD1. Germline trimming cut 8 bases from V and 5 bases from J; bases unmatched to any gene: 2. Per the germline V gene, CDR1 is MNHEY and CDR2 is SVGAGI. The CDR3 is 11 amino acids. The chain's CDR3 is CASGQGNEQYV. The CDR3 region has the DNA TGTGCCAGCGGACAGGGCAACGAGCAGTACGTC.

The chain is built from TRBV7-3 and TRBJ1-1; D remains unclear. The CDR3 sequence is 13 residues long. V was clipped by 0 bases and J by 4 bases, with 6 bases between them. Germline V CDR1 and CDR2: SGHTA, FQGTGA. CDR3 sequence (DNA): TGTGCCAGCAGCTTAACGGGAGGCACTGAAGCTTTCTTT. Amino acids: CASSLTGGTEAFF.

The chain links TRBV6-5 to TRBJ1-3; D is possibly TRBD1 (6 bases). Looked up from germline, CDR1 is MNHEY and CDR2 is SVGAGI. V lost 7 bases and J lost 2, with 12 bases in between. The CDR3 extends over 14 amino acids. CDR3 sequence: CASIGGAAGNTIYF. The CDR3 nucleotides are TGTGCCAGCATCGGGGGGGCTGCTGGAAACACCATATATTTT.

This sequence joins TRBV5-8 and TRBJ2-1, with D tentatively TRBD2 (6 bases). V lost 4 bases and J 5 bases, leaving 16 bases between the germline ends. Germline V lookup: CDR1 SGHTS, CDR2 YDEGEE. This CDR3 contains 15 residues. The CDR3 DNA sequence: TGTGCCAGCAGCGAACTCCTGACTAGTCACAATGAGCAGTTCTTC. This sequence encodes CASSELLTSHNEQFF. Supplemented by reference TRBV5-8 and TRBJ2-1, the full variable domain reads EAGVTQSPTHLIKTRGQQATLRCSPISGHTSVYWYQQALGLGLQFLLWYDEGEERNRGNFPPRFSGRQFPNYSSELNVNALELEDSALYLCASSELLTSHNEQFFGPGTRLTVL.

The chain employs TRBV15 and TRBJ1-2; D gene ambiguous. The V end lost 0 bases, the J end lost 3 bases, and 11 bases lay between the germline ends. The CDR3 length is 15 residues. CDR1 and CDR2 from the germline V gene are LNHNV and YYDKDF (reference sequence). In DNA form, the CDR3 reads TGTGCCACCAGCAGAGACGCGGGGAGCTACTATGGCTACACCTTC. Protein sequence: CATSRDAGSYYGYTF.

The rearrangement uses TRBV18 and TRBJ2-5; 9 bases line up with TRBD2. Germline CDR1 and CDR2: KGHSH and LQKENI. Unmatched junction bases numbered 5, after V lost 3 bases and J lost 3 bases. The CDR3 covers 15 residues. This CDR3 is CASSPSTSGEETQYF. The CDR3 nucleotides read TGTGCCAGCTCACCGTCGACTAGCGGCGAAGAGACCCAGTACTTC.

The V gene is TRBV7-9, the J gene TRBJ2-2; the D is unclear. Germline V gene sequence: CDR1 SEHNR, CDR2 FQNEAQ (reference sequence). V shed 2 bases and J shed 6 bases, with 10 bases lying between them. The CDR3 has 14 amino acids. CDR3 sequence (DNA): TGTGCCAGCAGCTTAATGTCGGTCGCCGGGGAGCTGTTTTTT. Amino acids: CASSLMSVAGELFF.

V is TRBV3-1 (or the pseudogene TRBV3-2) and J is TRBJ1-6, with TRBD1 as a possible D gene (5 bases). The CDR3 spans 14 residues. Germline CDR1 is LGHDT and CDR2 is YNNKEL (reference sequence). V lost 7 bases and J 9 bases, leaving 16 bases between the germline ends. CDR3 loop: CASTLGREGSPLHF. CDR3 coding DNA: TGTGCCAGCACCCTGGGCAGGGAAGGTTCACCCCTCCACTTT.

A single count supports this clone. The chain employs TRBV2 and TRBJ2-5; 8 bases agree with TRBD1. Unmatched junction bases numbered 7, after V lost 6 bases and J lost 1 base. Germline V gene sequence: CDR1 SNHLY, CDR2 FYNNEI. This CDR3 contains 15 residues. The CDR3 spells CASRNRGLLQETQYF. CDR3 DNA: TGTGCCAGCAGAAACAGGGGGTTACTCCAAGAGACCCAGTACTTC. The full variable domain, completed using reference TRBV2 and TRBJ2-5, is EPEVTQTPSHQVTQMGQEVILRCVPISNHLYFYWYRQILGQKVEFLVSFYNNEISEKSEIFDDQFSVERPDGSNFTLKIRSTKLEDSAMYFCASRNRGLLQETQYFGPGTRLLVL.

The V and J genes are TRBV5-5 and TRBJ2-1; possibly TRBD2 for D (6 bases). CDR3 size: 14 residues. CDR1 and CDR2 from the germline V gene are SGHKS and YYEKEE (reference sequence). The V and J ends lost 3 bases and 4 bases respectively, with 11 bases between them. CDR3 region: CASSSGGIYNEQFF. CDR3 in DNA: TGTGCCAGCAGCTCCGGCGGGATTTACAATGAGCAGTTCTTC.